Each of the 13 T cell receptor beta chains below was sequenced from the same sample in a study of T cell responses to AZD1222 COVID-19 vaccine. The table came from immunoSEQ multiplex PCR; TCRdb's copy has only in-frame clones and leaves some out. The table shows more than 140,000 clones, with more than 70% occurring only once. This sample comprised peripheral blood, obtained on day 0 of MenACWY control vaccination. The receptors here all came from an adult in good health.

This rearrangement joins TRBV24-1 to TRBJ2-1, with TRBD1 identical over 8 bases. Germline assignment: CDR1 KGHDR and CDR2 SFDVKD. The V and J ends lost 3 bases and 3 bases, in that order; junction bases with no gene match: 6. There are 16 residues in the CDR3. CDR3 sequence (DNA): TGTGCCACCAGTGATACAGGGGGGACTCTCTACAATGAGCAGTTCTTC. It specifies CATSDTGGTLYNEQFF.

The J gene is TRBJ2-3, the V gene TRBV7-2; D not resolved. V was shortened by 1 base and J by 14 bases, with 13 bases between the two germline ends. The germline V gene encodes CDR1 SGHTA and CDR2 FQGNSA. This CDR3 has 12 residues. The CDR3 DNA reads as TGTGCCAGCAGCTTAGTGGGGTTAGCTTGGTATTTT. Protein sequence: CASSLVGLAWYF.

The rearrangement links TRBV19 to TRBJ1-4; possible D gene TRBD1, 5 bases. V lost 5 bases to trimming and J lost 7 bases, with 17 bases between them. CDR1 is LNHDA, CDR2 SQIVND, per germline (reference sequence). This CDR3 is 15 amino acids long. Written as DNA, the CDR3 is TGTGCCAGTAGTGGGAGTGGGACCACGGGTGAAAAACTGTTTTTT. This codes for CASSGSGTTGEKLFF.

The chain couples TRBV12-3 or TRBV12-4 to TRBJ1-1; D unclear. The length of the CDR3 is 13 residues. The germline V and J ends were trimmed by 1 base and 0 bases, with 3 bases remaining between them. The CDR3 sequence is CASSLGVNTEAFF. The CDR3 nucleotides are TGTGCCAGCAGTTTAGGGGTGAACACTGAAGCTTTCTTT.

This sequence joins TRBV6-2 or TRBV6-3 and TRBJ2-5; the D is unclear. Germline assignment: CDR1 MNHEY and CDR2 SVGEGT. The V gene lost 1 base and the J gene lost 0 bases, with 3 bases spanning the gap. This CDR3 comprises 13 residues. The CDR3 sequence: CASSYWDQETQYF. In DNA, the CDR3 is TGTGCCAGCAGTTACTGGGACCAAGAGACCCAGTACTTC.

This chain joins TRBV18 and TRBJ2-7; maybe TRBD2 (6 bases). CDR3 size: 15 residues. The V end was cut by 3 bases, the J end by 4 bases, with 16 bases between. Per the germline V gene, CDR1 is KGHSH and CDR2 is LQKENI. As DNA, the CDR3 is TGTGCCAGCTCACCCTTTCGGGACTCCCGTTACGAGCAGTACTTC. Translation gives CASSPFRDSRYEQYF.

The CDR3 DNA follows: TGCAGTGCTAGTTGGGACATCCCCGGGGGACAGCCCCAGCATTTT. The encoded protein is CSASWDIPGGQPQHF. The chain links TRBV20-1 to TRBJ1-5, with a weak D call TRBD1 (6 bases). CDR1 and CDR2 (germline): DFQATT, SNEGSKA (reference sequence). Trimming stripped 3 bases from V and 7 bases from J, with 19 bases between. The CDR3 sequence is 15 residues long.

CDR3 bases: TGTGCCAGCAGCTTAGAGCTGCACTCCTACAATGAGCAGTTCTTC. Translation: CASSLELHSYNEQFF. The chain employs TRBV11-2 and TRBJ2-1, with D unclear. The CDR3 is 15 amino acids. The germline gives CDR1 SGHAT, CDR2 FQNNGV. Between the trimmed V and J ends, which lost 0 bases and 0 bases, there was a span of 6 bases.

The chain combines TRBV11-3 with TRBJ1-2, with 7 nucleotides matching TRBD1. V was clipped by 5 bases and J by 5 bases; unmatched bases: 14. This CDR3 spans 16 amino acids. Germline loops: CDR1 SGHNT, CDR2 YENEEA. CDR3 nucleotide sequence: TGTGCCAGCAGCCCACATCATGGACAGGCACCGTATGGCTACACCTTC. It translates to CASSPHHGQAPYGYTF.

The chain couples TRBV12-3 or TRBV12-4 to TRBJ1-2; D not certain. V shed 1 base and J shed 11 bases, with 14 bases lying between them. This CDR3 is 13 amino acids long. This CDR3 reads CASSLGGVGSYTF. DNA of the CDR3: TGTGCCAGCAGTTTAGGTGGGGTCGGGTCTTACACCTTC.

The chain recombines TRBV2 with TRBJ2-3, with 7 bases that match TRBD2. V shed 8 bases and J 4 bases; nucleotides not matched to a gene: 3. CDR1 and CDR2 from the germline V gene are SNHLY and FYNNEI. CDR3 length equals 12 residues. In nucleotides, the CDR3 is TGTGCCAGCGCACGGGGGGCAGATACGCAGTATTTT. This codes for CASARGADTQYF. The whole variable domain, remainder taken from reference TRBV2 and TRBJ2-3, is EPEVTQTPSHQVTQMGQEVILRCVPISNHLYFYWYRQILGQKVEFLVSFYNNEISEKSEIFDDQFSVERPDGSNFTLKIRSTKLEDSAMYFCASARGADTQYFGPGTRLTVL.

The chain recombines TRBV7-9 with TRBJ2-7; perhaps TRBD2 as D (6 bases). The CDR3 spans 18 residues. V lost 8 bases, J lost 2 bases, and 28 bases lay in between. Germline V gene data show CDR1 as SEHNR and CDR2 as FQNEAQ (reference sequence). CDR3 coding DNA: TGTGCCAGCCAGGATGCTCGGTGGGGACTGAAGATTACCTACGAGCAGTACTTC. As protein: CASQDARWGLKITYEQYF.

The CDR3 loop reads CASSKYSNSYRGQNSPLHF. The DNA for the CDR3 is TGTGCCAGTAGTAAATATTCCAACTCGTACAGGGGGCAAAATTCACCCCTCCACTTT. V is TRBV19 and J is TRBJ1-6; 9 nucleotides agree with TRBD1. The CDR3 runs 19 residues. Per germline, CDR1 LNHDA and CDR2 SQIVND (reference sequence). The V gene end was trimmed by 4 bases and the J gene end by 7 bases; junction bases not matched to a gene: 17.